The next 26 T cell receptor beta chains were all read from a single sample in a study of blood T cell repertoires in COVID-19. Generated by immunoSEQ multiplex PCR, the TCRdb table keeps only in-frame clones and is missing some. The table has around 110,000 clones, around nine tenths seen once. The sample was peripheral blood. The source of these receptors is a human donor with active COVID-19. The donor label of this sample is uncertain.

The genes are TRBV6-2 or TRBV6-3 and TRBJ2-1, with a tentative D call TRBD2 (5 bases). This CDR3 spans 15 amino acids. The germline CDR1 and CDR2 sequences are MNHEY and SVGEGT. Deletions cut 2 bases from V and 2 bases from J, with 10 bases between. The CDR3 bases are TGTGCCAGCAGTTACCCCCGGGGAGCCTACAATGAGCAGTTCTTC. Translating it yields CASSYPRGAYNEQFF.

The chain links TRBV28 to TRBJ2-1; 7 nucleotides line up with TRBD1. Germline V gives CDR1 MDHEN, CDR2 SYDVKM. V dropped 2 bases and J dropped 5; count of bases not matched to a gene: 9. This CDR3 is built from 16 residues. DNA for the CDR3: TGTGCCAGCAGTTTACAATCGGGACAGAAGGACAATGAGCAGTTCTTC. Its protein product is CASSLQSGQKDNEQFF.

The genes are TRBV21-1 and TRBJ1-1; the tabulated D call, TRBD1, remains unverified against the DNA. TRBV21-1 has pseudogene status. The CDR3 totals 18 residues. The CDR3 loop reads CASSTNLKATGVNTEAFF. CDR3 DNA sequence: TGTGCCAGCAGCACTAACCTTAAGGCGACAGGGGTGAACACTGAAGCTTTCTTT.

The chain recombines TRBV4-1 with TRBJ1-5; D perhaps matches TRBD1 (5 bases). The CDR3 covers 17 residues. CDR1 and CDR2 (germline): MGHRA, YSYEKL. V lost 3 bases and J lost 4, with 19 bases in between. CDR3: CASSHEGVGAGNQPQHF. The CDR3 coding sequence is TGCGCCAGCAGCCACGAAGGGGTAGGGGCAGGGAATCAGCCCCAGCATTTT.

The chain uses TRBV3-1 (or the pseudogene TRBV3-2) and TRBJ2-5; D is possibly TRBD2 (6 bases). The ends were cut back, 3 bases at V and 1 base at J, with 15 bases in the middle. The CDR3 has 16 amino acids. CDR1 and CDR2 (germline): LGHDT, YNNKEL (reference sequence). CDR3 region: CASSQLTSSTQETQYF. DNA for the CDR3: TGTGCCAGCAGCCAGCTGACTAGTTCCACCCAAGAGACCCAGTACTTC.

Only a few counts were recorded for this clone. The V call is TRBV6-4, the J call TRBJ2-1; 14 nucleotides match TRBD2. Germline assignment: CDR1 MRHNA and CDR2 SNTAGT. V was clipped by 9 bases and J by 7 bases; unmatched bases: 5. The CDR3 runs 14 residues. CDR3 in amino acids: CASATSGGGNEQFF. The CDR3 nucleotides read TGTGCCAGTGCGACTAGCGGGGGGGGGAATGAGCAGTTCTTC.

The genes are TRBV19 and TRBJ1-5, with TRBD1 matching over 11 bases. V dropped 4 bases and J dropped 6; count of bases not matched to a gene: 2. The CDR3 covers 14 residues. Germline V gives CDR1 LNHDA, CDR2 SQIVND (reference sequence). CDR3 in amino acids: CASSSGTGGQPQHF. The CDR3 nucleotides read TGTGCCAGTAGTAGCGGGACAGGGGGTCAGCCCCAGCATTTT.

The genes are TRBV6-6 and TRBJ1-1, with TRBD1 matching 7 bases. Germline CDR1 is MNHNY and CDR2 is SVGAGI (reference sequence). The trim removed 3 bases at V and 4 bases at J, leaving 8 bases unmatched. There are 15 residues in the CDR3. Here the CDR3 DNA reads TGTGCCAGCAGTTATGACAGGGCTGGGGGCACTGAAGCTTTCTTT. Amino acid sequence: CASSYDRAGGTEAFF.

This chain joins TRBV6-6 and TRBJ2-5; 7 positions match TRBD2. The V and J ends lost 2 bases and 4 bases, in that order; junction bases with no gene match: 4. Germline loops: CDR1 MNHNY, CDR2 SVGAGI (reference sequence). CDR3 length: 14 amino acids. The CDR3 spells CASSYGGGGETQYF. The DNA for the CDR3 is TGTGCCAGCAGTTACGGGGGGGGAGGAGAGACCCAGTACTTC.

Here the CDR3 reads CASSLAAVNTIYF. CDR3 coding DNA: TGTGCCAGCAGCTTGGCGGCGGTAAACACCATATATTTT. The rearrangement links TRBV7-8 to TRBJ1-3; D remains unclear. The CDR3 has 13 residues. The germline V gene encodes CDR1 SGHVS and CDR2 FQNEAQ. Trimming shortened V by 3 bases and J by 6 bases, and 9 bases separated the two germline ends.

This chain connects TRBV30 to TRBJ1-2, with D perhaps matching TRBD1 (5 bases). Germline CDR1 reads GTSNPN; CDR2 reads SVGIG (reference sequence). Trimming took 7 bases from V and 8 from J, leaving 11 bases between them. The CDR3 totals 10 residues. The CDR3 protein is CASTGVGYTF. CDR3 coding DNA: TGTGCCTCTACAGGAGTCGGCTACACCTTC.

The V call is TRBV4-1, the J call TRBJ2-3; 8 nucleotides match TRBD2. CDR1 is MGHRA, CDR2 YSYEKL, per germline. The ends lost 0 bases at V and 7 bases at J; junction bases unmatched: 9. The CDR3 consists of 16 residues. The CDR3 protein is CASSQDPGLGVNTQYF. The DNA for the CDR3 is TGCGCCAGCAGCCAAGATCCGGGACTAGGGGTGAATACGCAGTATTTT.

A single count supports this clone. This chain connects TRBV4-1 to TRBJ1-5; D might be TRBD1 (5 bases). The CDR3 runs to 16 residues. Trimming removed 6 bases from V and 3 bases from J, with 18 bases in between. CDR1 and CDR2 (germline): MGHRA, YSYEKL. CDR3 sequence (DNA): TGCGCCAGCAGGCCGACAGTCCAAGCGTACAATCAGCCCCAGCATTTT. This encodes CASRPTVQAYNQPQHF.

V gene TRBV7-2 combines with J gene TRBJ1-2; D is perhaps TRBD1 (6 bases). The CDR3 contains 13 residues. Germline CDR1 is SGHTA and CDR2 is FQGNSA. Trimming stripped 0 bases from V and 5 bases from J, with 7 bases between. CDR3 loop: CASSLAQGYGYTF. CDR3 nucleotides: TGTGCCAGCAGCTTAGCGCAGGGGTATGGCTACACCTTC. The full variable domain, in which reference TRBV7-2 and TRBJ1-2 provide the parts outside the CDR3, is GAGVSQSPSNKVTEKGKDVELRCDPISGHTALYWYRQSLGQGLEFLIYFQGNSAPDKSGLPSDRFSAERTGGSVSTLTIQRTQQEDSAVYLCASSLAQGYGYTFGSGTRLTVV.

This clone was detected only once. The chain is built from TRBV7-6 and TRBJ2-1; 9 nucleotides match TRBD2. The CDR3 covers 15 residues. Germline V gene data show CDR1 as SGHVS and CDR2 as FNYEAQ. The junction had 6 bases not matched to a gene; V was cut back by 5 bases and J by 4 bases. CDR3 sequence reads: CASSPSGVIYNEQFF. The CDR3 DNA is TGTGCCAGCAGCCCTAGCGGGGTAATTTACAATGAGCAGTTCTTC.

This chain joins TRBV4-1 and TRBJ2-5; TRBD1 matches at 7 bases. The V segment lost 3 bases and the J segment 5 bases; nucleotides outside the gene matches: 3. CDR1 MGHRA and CDR2 YSYEKL come from the germline V gene. The CDR3 length is 13 residues. This CDR3 is CASSQGTEETQYF. The CDR3 DNA sequence: TGCGCCAGCAGCCAGGGGACAGAGGAGACCCAGTACTTC.

The rearrangement joins TRBV7-2 to TRBJ1-2, with TRBD1 matching over 8 bases. The CDR3 covers 15 residues. Trimming removed 4 bases from V and 2 bases from J; junction bases left unmatched: 6. Germline CDR1 SGHTA, CDR2 FQGNSA. CDR3: CASSSQGVRNYGYTF. In DNA, the CDR3 is TGTGCCAGCAGCTCACAGGGGGTGAGGAACTATGGCTACACCTTC.

The chain joins TRBV9 to TRBJ1-4; 10 nucleotides agree with TRBD1. The germline gives CDR1 SGDLS, CDR2 YYNGEE. Germline trimming cut 2 bases from V and 3 bases from J; bases unmatched to any gene: 4. The CDR3 is 16 residues long. The CDR3 sequence is CASSVRQGAANEKLFF. The CDR3 DNA reads TGTGCCAGCAGCGTGCGACAGGGGGCAGCTAATGAAAAACTGTTTTTT.

The CDR3 DNA follows: TGTGCCACCAGCAGAGCCGCGGGCAATCAGCCCCAGCATTTT. This encodes CATSRAAGNQPQHF. The chain couples TRBV15 to TRBJ1-5, with no clear D. Between the trimmed V and J ends, which lost 1 base and 2 bases, there was a span of 6 bases. This CDR3 spans 14 amino acids. The V gene's germline CDR1 is LNHNV and CDR2 YYDKDF (reference sequence).

The chain recombines TRBV5-3 with TRBJ2-5; D ambiguous. TRBV5-3 is identified as an open reading frame with a role that is uncertain. The CDR3 covers 15 residues. Trimming took 2 bases from V and 1 from J, leaving 12 bases between them. CDR3 sequence: CARSLNGQIQETQYF. CDR3 nucleotides: TGTGCCAGAAGCTTAAATGGGCAAATCCAAGAGACCCAGTACTTC.

The CDR3 coding sequence is TGTGCCAGCAGTTTCCGGGTTGGCTACACCTTC. Its protein is CASSFRVGYTF. V is TRBV6-2 or TRBV6-3 and J is TRBJ1-2; D is unclear. V shed 4 bases and J shed 7 bases, with 7 bases lying between them. Germline V gives CDR1 MNHEY, CDR2 SVGEGT. This CDR3 comprises 11 residues.

The chain uses TRBV21-1 and TRBJ2-4; the D segment call TRBD1 is taken from the table without a DNA check. TRBV21-1 is annotated as a pseudogene. The CDR3 runs 17 residues. CDR3 amino acids: CASSRPTGAGGKNIQYF. The CDR3 DNA reads TGTGCCAGCAGCAGGCCAACAGGGGCCGGGGGCAAAAACATTCAGTACTTC.

The chain combines TRBV7-2 with TRBJ1-2; 9 bases map to TRBD1. The CDR3 covers 14 residues. Looked up from germline, CDR1 is SGHTA and CDR2 is FQGNSA. With 5 bases clipped from V and 12 bases from J, the junction kept 13 bases outside the gene matches. This CDR3 reads CASSPGTGPDWDTF. DNA for the CDR3: TGTGCCAGCAGCCCCGGGACAGGGCCCGACTGGGACACCTTC.

The chain employs TRBV3-1 (or the pseudogene TRBV3-2) and TRBJ1-1; 7 bases line up with TRBD1. The CDR3 is made up of 15 amino acids. The V gene's germline CDR1 is LGHDT and CDR2 YNNKEL (reference sequence). J was trimmed by 7 bases and V by 1 base; bases with no gene match: 9. CDR3 sequence reads: CASSQVTGRQGEAFF. DNA of the CDR3: TGTGCCAGCAGCCAAGTGACAGGGCGGCAAGGTGAAGCTTTCTTT.

V is TRBV4-3 and J is TRBJ1-1; the D is unclear. The CDR3 contains 15 residues. Germline loops: CDR1 LGHNA, CDR2 YSLEER. The V and J ends lost 0 bases and 0 bases respectively, with 8 bases between them. The CDR3: CASSQDWAMNTEAFF. CDR3 DNA sequence: TGCGCCAGCAGCCAAGACTGGGCCATGAACACTGAAGCTTTCTTT.

This CDR3 is CSASVAGGGGYTF. CDR3 coding DNA: TGCAGTGCTAGTGTCGCGGGGGGAGGTGGCTACACCTTC. The rearrangement uses TRBV20-1 and TRBJ1-2, with a possible D match to TRBD1 (5 bases). Germline loops: CDR1 DFQATT, CDR2 SNEGSKA (reference sequence). V lost 3 bases, J lost 7 bases, and 15 bases lay in between. The CDR3 is made up of 13 amino acids.